Shown below are 32 T cell receptor beta chains from a single sample sequenced in a study of regulatory T cells in long-lasting Graves disease. For TCR beta, libraries came from iRepertoire HTBI primers and Arm-PCR of CDR3 regions. TCRdb recomputed calls from the multiplex PCR reads with MiXCR, one row per CDR3 protein. The repertoire consists of 500,000 or so distinct CDR3 sequences, with 16% occurring once and the leading ten covering 20% to 25%. Documented time point: newly diagnosed GD, antithyroid drugs for less than 3 months. RNA isolated from PBMCs was used to make the TCR library. These data are also associated with another study on T cells in Graves' hyperthyroidism and ophthalmopathy.

Sequencing used peripheral blood mononuclear cells (PBMCs), obtained at new diagnosis, from a patient treated with antithyroid drugs. The receptors were sampled from a woman aged 35-65 years with Graves disease.

This clonotype was observed at least ten times. V and J are TRBV11-3 and TRBJ2-7; D could derive from TRBD1 or TRBD2 (5 bases each). The CDR3 has 16 residues. Germline CDR1 and CDR2: SGHNT and YENEEA. V was trimmed by 0 bases and J by 6 bases, leaving 18 bases between them. The CDR3 sequence: CASSLDATLRGGEQYF. In nucleotides, the CDR3 is TGTGCCAGCAGCTTAGATGCAACGTTGAGGGGTGGCGAGCAGTACTTC.

CDR3 bases: TGTGCCAGCAGCCAAGATCGGGGGGCCGCTGAAGCTTTCTTT. It specifies CASSQDRGAAEAFF. The V call is TRBV3-1, the J call TRBJ1-1; possibly TRBD1 for D (6 bases). The germline V gene encodes CDR1 LGHDT and CDR2 YNNKEL (reference sequence). The V end lost 0 bases, the J end lost 6 bases, and 11 bases lay between the germline ends. This CDR3 has 14 residues. Drawing the rest from reference TRBV3-1 and TRBJ1-1, the complete variable domain is DTAVSQTPKYLVTQMGNDKSIKCEQNLGHDTMYWYKQDSKKFLKIMFSYNNKELIINETVPNRFSPKSPDKAHLNLHINSLELGDSAVYFCASSQDRGAAEAFFGQGTRLTVV.

This clonotype was observed at least ten times. The J gene is TRBJ1-2, the V gene TRBV11-2; TRBD1 might be the D (6 bases). V lost 2 bases and J lost 11, with 12 bases in between. The CDR3 totals 12 residues. CDR1 is SGHAT, CDR2 FQNNGV, per germline. The CDR3 here is CASSLWTEGYTF. The CDR3 DNA is TGTGCCAGCAGCTTATGGACAGAGGGGTACACCTTC.

This chain links TRBV10-3 with TRBJ1-6; 8 bases agree with TRBD1. V gave up 0 bases and J gave up 2 bases; unmatched junction bases: 12. The CDR3 length is 20 residues. Germline V gene sequence: CDR1 ENHRY, CDR2 SYGVKD. CDR3 sequence: CAISESGSRQGITYNSPLHF. For the CDR3, the DNA is TGTGCCATCAGTGAGTCAGGGTCTCGACAGGGGATAACCTATAATTCACCCCTCCACTTT.

This clonotype appeared a few times. The chain has TRBV30 and TRBJ1-5, with D uncertain. The germline V gene encodes CDR1 GTSNPN and CDR2 SVGIG (reference sequence). This CDR3 has 14 amino acids. Between the trimmed V and J ends, which lost 0 bases and 4 bases, there was a span of 10 bases. CDR3 nucleotides: TGTGCCTGGAGTGTACCGGTAAGAAATCAGCCCCAGCATTTT. Its protein is CAWSVPVRNQPQHF.

In this sample, this clonotype turned up once. A clone one base away is much larger, so this may be a read error. This chain joins TRBV28 and TRBJ2-2, with D perhaps assigned TRBD1 or TRBD2 (5 bases each). Germline-derived CDR1 and CDR2 are MDHEN and SYDVKM. The CDR3 runs to 16 residues. CDR3 bases: TGTGCCAGCAGTTCATCCGGGACGGCGAACGCCGGGGAGCTGCTTTTT. Translating it yields CASSSSGTANAGELLF. Drawing the rest from reference TRBV28 and TRBJ2-2, the complete variable domain is DVKVTQSSRYLVKRTGEKVFLECVQDMDHENMFWYRQDPGLGLRLIYFSYDVKMKEKGDIPEGYSVSREKKERFSLILESASTNQTSMYLCASSSSGTANAGELLFGEGSRLTVL.

The V call is TRBV19, the J call TRBJ2-2; TRBD1 matches at 8 bases. Trimming removed 10 bases from V and 6 bases from J; junction bases left unmatched: 4. CDR1 LNHDA and CDR2 SQIVND come from the germline V gene (reference sequence). The CDR3 loop spans 12 amino acids. CDR3 sequence (DNA): TGTGCCACTACGACAGGGGCCGGGGAGCTGTTTTTT. As protein: CATTTGAGELFF.

Note on this clonotype: A clone one base away is much larger, so this may be a read error. The rearrangement links TRBV5-1 to TRBJ2-7, with TRBD2 as a possible D gene (5 bases). The ends were cut back, 0 bases at V and 3 bases at J, with 13 bases in the middle. The CDR3 extends over 15 amino acids. Looked up from germline, CDR1 is SGHRS and CDR2 is YFSETQ. CDR3 coding DNA: TGCGCCAGCAGCTTGGCTGGAGGAGTCTACTACGAGCAGTACTTC. Protein sequence: CASSLAGGVYYEQYF.

This clonotype was seen at least ten times. The chain uses TRBV12-3 or TRBV12-4 and TRBJ2-3; TRBD2 agrees at 8 bases. J lost 3 bases, V lost 2 bases, and 1 base had no gene match. CDR3 size: 14 residues. The CDR3 protein is CASSLIAGTDTQYF. CDR3 nucleotides: TGTGCCAGCAGTTTAATAGCGGGGACAGATACGCAGTATTTT.

This clonotype was seen at least ten times. This chain links TRBV28 with TRBJ1-5; the D is unclear. The V end lost 7 bases, the J end lost 7 bases, and 11 bases lay between the germline ends. The CDR3 totals 12 residues. CDR1 MDHEN and CDR2 SYDVKM come from the germline V gene. In DNA form, the CDR3 reads TGTGCCAGCACCCCCCAATCCCAGCCCCAGCATTTT. Residues: CASTPQSQPQHF.

This clonotype has only a few counts. The V gene is TRBV6-2 or TRBV6-3, the J gene TRBJ1-3; D gene ambiguous. Trimming took 0 bases from V and 0 from J, leaving 12 bases between them. The CDR3 runs 17 residues. Germline V gene data show CDR1 as MNHEY and CDR2 as SVGEGT. The CDR3 sequence is CASSYSSGRISGNTIYF. The CDR3 DNA reads as TGTGCCAGCAGTTACTCGTCCGGACGGATCTCTGGAAACACCATATATTTT.

This clonotype was seen only a few times. This rearrangement joins TRBV6-2 or TRBV6-3 to TRBJ2-7; 7 bases match TRBD1. CDR1 MNHEY and CDR2 SVGEGT come from the germline V gene. V trimming: 6 bases; J trimming: 3 bases; junction bases outside the gene matches: 8. CDR3 length: 14 residues. The CDR3 DNA reads as TGTGCCAGCAGCTGGTTTGACAGGGACTACGAGCAGTACTTC. This sequence encodes CASSWFDRDYEQYF.

This clonotype was seen repeatedly, ten times or more. V gene TRBV14 combines with J gene TRBJ1-1; the D is unclear. The CDR3 totals 15 residues. Germline V CDR1 and CDR2: SGHDN, FVKESK. Trimming took off 0 bases at V and 5 bases at J, with 13 bases between the two ends. The CDR3 DNA is TGTGCCAGCAGCCAAGAGAACGTATTAGGTACTGAAGCTTTCTTT. Translated: CASSQENVLGTEAFF.

This clonotype was seen many times. The chain uses TRBV11-2 and TRBJ1-1; perhaps TRBD1 as D (6 bases). V lost 0 bases and J 5 bases, leaving 16 bases between the germline ends. CDR3 size: 16 residues. The germline V gene has CDR1 SGHAT and CDR2 FQNNGV. This CDR3 reads CASSLEVLGGRTEAFF. Written as DNA, the CDR3 is TGTGCCAGCAGCTTAGAAGTTTTGGGGGGGCGAACTGAAGCTTTCTTT. The full variable domain, completed using reference TRBV11-2 and TRBJ1-1, is EAGVAQSPRYKIIEKRQSVAFWCNPISGHATLYWYQQILGQGPKLLIQFQNNGVVDDSQLPKDRFSAERLKGVDSTLKIQPAKLEDSAVYLCASSLEVLGGRTEAFFGQGTRLTVV.

The chain couples TRBV14 to TRBJ2-5; tentative D call: TRBD2 (6 bases). Between the trimmed V and J ends, which lost 2 bases and 4 bases, there was a span of 17 bases. Per the germline V gene, CDR1 is SGHDN and CDR2 is FVKESK. The length of the CDR3 is 16 residues. This chain's CDR3 is CASSQPSSGLSETQYF. The CDR3 coding sequence is TGTGCCAGCAGCCAACCTAGCAGCGGGCTATCAGAGACCCAGTACTTC.

The rearrangement uses TRBV7-9 and TRBJ2-5; D might be TRBD1 or TRBD2, each matching 5 bases. Germline V gives CDR1 SEHNR, CDR2 FQNEAQ (reference sequence). Trimming shortened V by 5 bases and J by 4 bases, and 11 bases separated the two germline ends. This CDR3 is 13 amino acids long. The CDR3 here is CASSRPGRETQYF. The CDR3 coding sequence is TGTGCCAGCAGCCGACCGGGGCGAGAGACCCAGTACTTC.

V gene TRBV5-1 combines with J gene TRBJ1-2; D is undetermined. CDR1 SGHRS and CDR2 YFSETQ come from the germline V gene. The CDR3 runs 15 residues. Between the trimmed V and J ends, which lost 2 bases and 8 bases, there was a span of 19 bases. The chain's CDR3 is CASSLEAPGATGYTF. The CDR3, as DNA: TGCGCCAGCAGCTTAGAAGCCCCGGGAGCGACGGGCTACACCTTC.

This clonotype was counted ten times or more. V and J are TRBV12-3 or TRBV12-4 and TRBJ2-5; weak D call: TRBD2 (5 bases). The V end lost 3 bases, the J end lost 9 bases, and 14 bases lay between the germline ends. This CDR3 is built from 13 residues. This CDR3 is CASSFKEVSPQYF. The CDR3 DNA reads TGTGCCAGCAGTTTCAAGGAGGTTTCGCCCCAGTACTTC.

In its sample, this clonotype was seen many times. The chain uses TRBV30 and TRBJ2-3; D call uncertain. Germline V CDR1 and CDR2: GTSNPN, SVGIG (reference sequence). V dropped 2 bases and J dropped 0 bases, with 6 bases sitting between them. The CDR3 is 13 residues long. CDR3 in DNA: TGTGCCTGGAGTTGGCAGAGCACAGATACGCAGTATTTT. This translates into CAWSWQSTDTQYF.

This clonotype has at least ten counts. This chain links TRBV11-2 with TRBJ1-2; D call uncertain. The V end lost 0 bases, the J end lost 4 bases, and 9 bases lay between the germline ends. The germline CDR1 and CDR2 sequences are SGHAT and FQNNGV. The CDR3 covers 14 residues. Here the CDR3 reads CASSLDVATYGYTF. The CDR3 DNA sequence: TGTGCCAGCAGCTTAGATGTGGCGACCTATGGCTACACCTTC.

The sample holds a few counts of this clonotype. The genes are TRBV28 and TRBJ1-2; a weak D match, TRBD1 (5 bases). Deletions cut 7 bases from V and 2 bases from J, with 14 bases between. The germline gives CDR1 MDHEN, CDR2 SYDVKM. The CDR3 is made up of 14 amino acids. In nucleotides, the CDR3 is TGTGCCAGCACCCCCGGGGGAAAGAACTATGGCTACACCTTC. This sequence encodes CASTPGGKNYGYTF.

This clonotype was seen repeatedly, ten times or more. The chain links TRBV2 to TRBJ2-3; possible D gene TRBD2, 5 bases. Per germline, CDR1 SNHLY and CDR2 FYNNEI. This CDR3 has 14 residues. The V end lost 3 bases, the J end lost 3 bases, and 10 bases lay between the germline ends. As DNA, the CDR3 is TGTGCCAGCAGTGATAGCGATTGGACAGATACGCAGTATTTT. Translating it yields CASSDSDWTDTQYF.

This clonotype appeared many times. The chain joins TRBV12-3 or TRBV12-4 to TRBJ1-2; tentative D call: TRBD1 (5 bases). Trimming left V 5 bases short and J 1 base short, with 20 bases between. The CDR3 is made up of 17 amino acids. The DNA for the CDR3 is TGTGCCAGCAGTCCTGAGCCCAGGGAAAAATTTAACTATGGCTACACCTTC. Protein: CASSPEPREKFNYGYTF.

The gene calls are TRBV28 and TRBJ1-4, with 8 positions matching TRBD1. V gave up 8 bases and J gave up 5 bases; unmatched junction bases: 10. The CDR3 consists of 15 residues. Germline loops: CDR1 MDHEN, CDR2 SYDVKM. In nucleotides, the CDR3 is TGTGCCAGCGTTCAGGTCAGGGGGCTAAATGAAAAACTGTTTTTT. Amino acids: CASVQVRGLNEKLFF.

This clonotype appeared many times. V gene TRBV4-1 combines with J gene TRBJ2-7; D remains unclear. The CDR3 is made up of 14 amino acids. The V gene lost 4 bases and the J gene lost 1 base, with 11 bases spanning the gap. Germline V CDR1 and CDR2: MGHRA, YSYEKL. Here the CDR3 DNA reads TGCGCCAGCAGCCGCTGGCCTAAATCCTACGAGCAGTACTTC. This translates into CASSRWPKSYEQYF.

The chain joins TRBV7-9 to TRBJ2-5; D is perhaps TRBD1 (6 bases). From germline, CDR1 is SEHNR and CDR2 FQNEAQ (reference sequence). The CDR3 is made up of 14 amino acids. V lost 6 bases to trimming and J lost 2 bases, with 13 bases between them. The CDR3 DNA sequence: TGTGCCAGCAGGATGGGGACAAGTCAAGAGACCCAGTACTTC. As protein: CASRMGTSQETQYF.

This clonotype has a handful of counts. The J gene is TRBJ2-3, the V gene TRBV20-1, with 15 bases lining up with TRBD2. The V segment lost 5 bases and the J segment 4 bases; nucleotides outside the gene matches: 4. The CDR3 length is 15 residues. Germline lookup yields CDR1 DFQATT and CDR2 SNEGSKA (reference sequence). The CDR3 is CSAGGTSGGPDTQYF. The CDR3 region has the DNA TGCAGTGCTGGGGGGACTAGCGGGGGGCCAGATACGCAGTATTTT.

This clonotype was observed many times. This chain joins TRBV20-1 and TRBJ1-5; possibly TRBD1 for D (6 bases). There are 14 residues in the CDR3. The V gene's germline CDR1 is DFQATT and CDR2 SNEGSKA (reference sequence). V was cut by 1 base and J by 6 bases, with 13 bases left in between. The CDR3 sequence is CSARVAGAVQPQHF. The CDR3 DNA reads TGCAGTGCTAGAGTCGCGGGGGCCGTTCAGCCCCAGCATTTT.

This clonotype was recorded at least ten times. The chain is built from TRBV11-2 and TRBJ2-7; the D is unclear. CDR1 and CDR2 from the germline V gene are SGHAT and FQNNGV. The V end lost 4 bases, the J end lost 4 bases, and 11 bases lay between the germline ends. The CDR3 covers 13 residues. Here the CDR3 reads CASSYSAQYEQYF. Written as DNA, the CDR3 is TGTGCCAGCAGCTATAGTGCTCAGTACGAGCAGTACTTC.

This clonotype has a count of ten or more. V is TRBV11-3 and J is TRBJ2-7, with a weak D call TRBD1 (5 bases). Germline V gene lookup returns CDR1 SGHNT and CDR2 YENEEA. CDR3 size: 15 residues. V lost 4 bases and J lost 0, with 13 bases in between. CDR3 region: CASSSMDTSSYEQYF. DNA of the CDR3: TGTGCCAGCAGCTCAATGGACACGAGCTCCTACGAGCAGTACTTC.

This clonotype was recorded at least ten times. The chain has TRBV3-1 and TRBJ2-1; D unclear. The length of the CDR3 is 12 residues. Trimming stripped 4 bases from V and 9 bases from J, with 10 bases between. Germline V gives CDR1 LGHDT, CDR2 YNNKEL (reference sequence). In DNA, the CDR3 is TGTGCCAGCAGCCCGATAGTCGGTGAGCAGTTCTTC. Translation: CASSPIVGEQFF.

There are a few counts of this clonotype. The rearrangement links TRBV10-3 to TRBJ1-1, with a weak D call TRBD1 (6 bases). The V end lost 4 bases, the J end lost 10 bases, and 16 bases lay between the germline ends. The CDR3 is 13 residues long. Germline CDR1 is ENHRY and CDR2 is SYGVKD. CDR3 nucleotide sequence: TGTGCCATCAGTGCGGGGGCCTTCTGGGGAGCTTTCTTT. It codes for CAISAGAFWGAFF.